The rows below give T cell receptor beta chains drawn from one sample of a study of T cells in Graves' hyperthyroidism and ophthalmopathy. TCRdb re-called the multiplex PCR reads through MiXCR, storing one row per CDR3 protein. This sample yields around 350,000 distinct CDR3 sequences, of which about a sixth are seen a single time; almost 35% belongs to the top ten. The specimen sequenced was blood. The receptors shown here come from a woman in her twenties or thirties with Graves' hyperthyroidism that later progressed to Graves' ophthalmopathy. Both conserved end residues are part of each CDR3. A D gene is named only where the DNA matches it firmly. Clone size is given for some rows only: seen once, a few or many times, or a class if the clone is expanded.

cdr3_nt: TGCGCCAGCAGTGAGTCGTTAGGGCCCAACTCTAATGAAAAACTGTTTTTT
cdr3_aa: CASSESLGPNSNEKLFF
clone_size: many
v_call: TRBV10-2
j_call: TRBJ1-4
d_call: .

cdr3_nt: TGTGCCAGCACCCCTAGTACAGGGGGCTACGAGCAGTACTTC
cdr3_aa: CASTPSTGGYEQYF
clone_size: many
v_call: TRBV6-1
j_call: TRBJ2-7
d_call: TRBD1

cdr3_nt: TGTGCCTGGAGCGACATTAGCAATCAGCCCCAGCATTTT
cdr3_aa: CAWSDISNQPQHF
clone_size: .
v_call: TRBV30
j_call: TRBJ1-5
d_call: .

cdr3_nt: TGTGCCAGCAGTGAGGGGGCAGGGACGTTTGGAAACACCATATATTTT
cdr3_aa: CASSEGAGTFGNTIYF
clone_size: .
v_call: TRBV6-1
j_call: TRBJ1-3
d_call: .

cdr3_nt: TGTGCCAGCAGGTCAGGCGGCTGGAAACCGAACACCGGGGAGCTGTTTTTT
cdr3_aa: CASRSGGWKPNTGELFF
clone_size: few
v_call: TRBV28
j_call: TRBJ2-2
d_call: .

cdr3_nt: TGCAGTGCTAGAAAGGGAGGGGACGTGAACACTGAAGCTTTCTTT
cdr3_aa: CSARKGGDVNTEAFF
clone_size: .
v_call: TRBV20-1
j_call: TRBJ1-1
d_call: .

cdr3_nt: TGTGCCAGCAGTTACGACCCGGAACGGGGAAACACAGATACGCAGTATTTT
cdr3_aa: CASSYDPERGNTDTQYF
clone_size: many
v_call: TRBV6-2/TRBV6-3
j_call: TRBJ2-3
d_call: .

cdr3_nt: TGCAGTGCTAGGGGGTGGACAGCTAACAATGAGCAGTTCTTC
cdr3_aa: CSARGWTANNEQFF
clone_size: few
v_call: TRBV20-1
j_call: TRBJ2-1
d_call: .

cdr3_nt: TGTGCCAGCAGCCAACCACTAGCGGACACACTGGGGGAGCAGTACTTC
cdr3_aa: CASSQPLADTLGEQYF
clone_size: many
v_call: TRBV3-1
j_call: TRBJ2-7
d_call: TRBD2

cdr3_nt: TGTGCCAGCACACCTCTCTACGAGCAGTACTTC
cdr3_aa: CASTPLYEQYF
clone_size: many
v_call: TRBV2
j_call: TRBJ2-7
d_call: .

cdr3_nt: TGTGCCAGCAGTGAACAGACAGGTTCTTCTTACTACGAGCAGTACTTC
cdr3_aa: CASSEQTGSSYYEQYF
clone_size: many
v_call: TRBV28
j_call: TRBJ2-7
d_call: .

cdr3_nt: TGTGCCAGCAGTTGGGGACTAGCAGTGGAAGAGACCCAGTACTTC
cdr3_aa: CASSWGLAVEETQYF
clone_size: few
v_call: TRBV12-3/TRBV12-4
j_call: TRBJ2-5
d_call: TRBD2

cdr3_nt: TGTGCCACCGGTGGGCTAGCGGGACGATCGAACACCGGGGAGCTGTTTTTT
cdr3_aa: CATGGLAGRSNTGELFF
clone_size: many
v_call: TRBV6-1
j_call: TRBJ2-2
d_call: TRBD2

cdr3_nt: TGTGCCAGCAGCTTATCACAGGCCAACACTGAAGCTTTCTTT
cdr3_aa: CASSLSQANTEAFF
clone_size: many
v_call: TRBV7-9
j_call: TRBJ1-1
d_call: .

cdr3_nt: TGTGCCAGCAGTACTCCACCCGGGGGGGCGGATGGCTACACCTTC
cdr3_aa: CASSTPPGGADGYTF
clone_size: .
v_call: TRBV28
j_call: TRBJ1-2
d_call: .

cdr3_nt: TGTGCCAGCAGCTTAGGGGCTAGCGGAGGGAATGAGCAGTTCTTC
cdr3_aa: CASSLGASGGNEQFF
clone_size: .
v_call: TRBV7-9
j_call: TRBJ2-1
d_call: TRBD2

cdr3_nt: TGTGCCAGCAGCACTAAGTCTCCCTTCTACGAGCAGTACTTC
cdr3_aa: CASSTKSPFYEQYF
clone_size: few
v_call: TRBV7-9
j_call: TRBJ2-7
d_call: .

cdr3_nt: TGTGCCAGCAGCTTAGCCGAAGGAGCAGCGGGACGGAGGTGGGAAGAGACCCAGTACTTC
cdr3_aa: CASSLAEGAAGRRWEETQYF
clone_size: many
v_call: TRBV7-8
j_call: TRBJ2-5
d_call: TRBD2

cdr3_nt: TGCAGCGTCCGCACGGCAGGGAACACTGAAGCTTTCTTT
cdr3_aa: CSVRTAGNTEAFF
clone_size: many
v_call: TRBV29-1
j_call: TRBJ1-1
d_call: .

cdr3_nt: TGTGCCAGCAGTGAGGACTATGGCAATGAGCAGTTCTTC
cdr3_aa: CASSEDYGNEQFF
clone_size: .
v_call: TRBV6-1
j_call: TRBJ2-1
d_call: .

cdr3_nt: TGTGCCAGCAGCCCCGAGTATTGGGATCAGCCCCAGCATTTT
cdr3_aa: CASSPEYWDQPQHF
clone_size: many
v_call: TRBV9
j_call: TRBJ1-5
d_call: .

cdr3_nt: TGTGCCAGCAGTGAAAAAAGGACTAGAAACACCGGGGAGCTGTTTTTT
cdr3_aa: CASSEKRTRNTGELFF
clone_size: many
v_call: TRBV25-1
j_call: TRBJ2-2
d_call: TRBD2

cdr3_nt: TGTGCCAGCAGTGAAGCGGCGCCCGAGCAGTACTTC
cdr3_aa: CASSEAAPEQYF
clone_size: few
v_call: TRBV6-1
j_call: TRBJ2-7
d_call: .

cdr3_nt: TGCGCCAGCAGCCAGCCGGGACTAGCGATGAAAGAGACCCAGTACTTC
cdr3_aa: CASSQPGLAMKETQYF
clone_size: .
v_call: TRBV4-1
j_call: TRBJ2-5
d_call: TRBD2

cdr3_nt: TGTGCCAGCAGCTTTCGTAGTGGACAGGGTGGGGAGACCCAGTACTTC
cdr3_aa: CASSFRSGQGGETQYF
clone_size: .
v_call: TRBV5-4
j_call: TRBJ2-5
d_call: TRBD1

cdr3_nt: TGCGCCAGCAGCCAAGAGCGGGGGGGCAATGAACAGTTCTTC
cdr3_aa: CASSQERGGNEQFF
clone_size: .
v_call: TRBV4-1
j_call: TRBJ2-1
d_call: TRBD2

cdr3_nt: TGTGCCAGCAGCCTCCCACTAGTATTCGGCTCCTACGAGCAGTACTTC
cdr3_aa: CASSLPLVFGSYEQYF
clone_size: few
v_call: TRBV3-1
j_call: TRBJ2-7
d_call: .

cdr3_nt: TGCAGCTTATCGGCAGGGGGCGCGGGGGAGACCCAGTACTTC
cdr3_aa: CSLSAGGAGETQYF
clone_size: many
v_call: TRBV29-1
j_call: TRBJ2-5
d_call: TRBD1

cdr3_nt: TGTGCCAGCAGCTCCGGTCGGGGGAACTATGTTGGAACCACCCTCCACTTT
cdr3_aa: CASSSGRGNYVGTTLHF
clone_size: few
v_call: TRBV7-9
j_call: TRBJ1-6
d_call: .

cdr3_nt: TGCAGTGCTAGGGTGGTGGACCGGACAGAGCCCTACGAGCAGTACTTC
cdr3_aa: CSARVVDRTEPYEQYF
clone_size: few
v_call: TRBV20-1
j_call: TRBJ2-7
d_call: .

cdr3_nt: TGCGCCAGCAGCCAAGGAAAAGGGGACGGTAATTCACCCCTCCACTTT
cdr3_aa: CASSQGKGDGNSPLHF
clone_size: .
v_call: TRBV4-1
j_call: TRBJ1-6
d_call: .

cdr3_nt: TGTGCCAGCAGTTTAAGTCTGCCTGGGGCCAACGTCCTGACTTTC
cdr3_aa: CASSLSLPGANVLTF
clone_size: few
v_call: TRBV12-3/TRBV12-4
j_call: TRBJ2-6
d_call: .

cdr3_nt: TGTGCCAGCAGCCAAGACAGTAGAGTTGATTCACCCCTCCACTTT
cdr3_aa: CASSQDSRVDSPLHF
clone_size: .
v_call: TRBV14
j_call: TRBJ1-6
d_call: .

cdr3_nt: TGTGCCAGTAGTATTTTCGCGGGGAATCAGCCCCAGCATTTT
cdr3_aa: CASSIFAGNQPQHF
clone_size: many
v_call: TRBV19
j_call: TRBJ1-5
d_call: .

cdr3_nt: TGTGCCACCAGCAGAGAGCCGGGACTAGCTGTCCTCGGGGAGCTGTTTTTT
cdr3_aa: CATSREPGLAVLGELFF
clone_size: .
v_call: TRBV15
j_call: TRBJ2-2
d_call: TRBD2

cdr3_nt: TGCAGTGCTAGTAGTGGGGGACGGAGCCAAAAAGAAACCGACAGCAATCAGCCCCAGCATTTT
cdr3_aa: CSASSGGRSQKETDSNQPQHF
clone_size: many
v_call: TRBV20-1
j_call: TRBJ1-5
d_call: .

cdr3_nt: TGTGCCAGCAGCCAAGAAACAGGGTTTAGGGCCTACAATGAGCAGTTCTTC
cdr3_aa: CASSQETGFRAYNEQFF
clone_size: .
v_call: TRBV14
j_call: TRBJ2-1
d_call: .

cdr3_nt: TGCAGTGCTAGACCTGGAGCGGGAGGGAGCCAAGAGACCCATTACTTC
cdr3_aa: CSARPGAGGSQETHYF
clone_size: .
v_call: TRBV20-1
j_call: TRBJ2-5
d_call: TRBD2

cdr3_nt: TGTGCCAGCAGCCCTGCTCTGAGTGAAGCTTTCTTT
cdr3_aa: CASSPALSEAFF
clone_size: many
v_call: TRBV7-9
j_call: TRBJ1-1
d_call: .

cdr3_nt: TGTGCCAGTAGCCCCCTACGGGGCTCGTACGAGCAGTACTTC
cdr3_aa: CASSPLRGSYEQYF
clone_size: .
v_call: TRBV19
j_call: TRBJ2-7
d_call: .

cdr3_nt: TGTGCCAGCTCAAAGCCGAACAGGGACGACGAGCATTTT
cdr3_aa: CASSKPNRDDEHF
clone_size: once
v_call: TRBV18
j_call: TRBJ1-5
d_call: .

cdr3_nt: TGCGCCAGCAGTCCATTCAACAGCCCCTACGAGCAGTACTTC
cdr3_aa: CASSPFNSPYEQYF
clone_size: few
v_call: TRBV5-1
j_call: TRBJ2-7
d_call: .